One sample yielded the 2 T cell receptor beta chains listed below, sequenced in a study of sequential checkpoint blockade in melanoma. The method was immunoSEQ multiplex PCR; TCRdb's version includes in-frame clones alone and lacks a portion of them. This table has about 9,300 clones, 27% appearing once. The treatment denotes: randomized to nivolumab then ipilimumab (arm A) or the reverse (arm B). This specimen was tumor tissue (inferred from file names), taken from a patient given nivolumab and ipilimumab in sequence. All receptors derive from a human donor with melanoma.

There are many counts of this clone. The rearrangement joins TRBV11-3 to TRBJ2-7; the D call may be TRBD1 or TRBD2 (7 bases each). The CDR3 spans 14 residues. The germline V gene has CDR1 SGHNT and CDR2 YENEEA. Trimming cost V 4 bases and J 2 bases, with 12 bases left between them. The CDR3 coding sequence is TGTGCCAGCAGCTGGGAGGGGGCCGCCTACGAGCAGTACTTC. Amino acids: CASSWEGAAYEQYF.

The chain is built from TRBV19 and TRBJ1-4; 9 bases align to TRBD1. Germline V CDR1 and CDR2: LNHDA, SQIVND (reference sequence). The CDR3 loop spans 16 amino acids. With 4 bases clipped from V and 7 bases from J, the junction kept 10 bases outside the gene matches. CDR3 loop: CASSRDRAVGGEKLFF. CDR3 bases: TGTGCCAGTAGTAGGGACAGGGCTGTCGGAGGTGAAAAACTGTTTTTT.